The clone carrying this T cell receptor beta chain was detected only a few times. What it recognizes is unknown. This specimen belongs to a study of T cells in Graves' hyperthyroidism and ophthalmopathy. Study-level findings and limits: Also found in blood were most expanded thyroid clonotypes above 0.001.

Uncontrolled infections, other autoimmune diseases, pregnancy or lactation led to exclusion of patients. The V gene lost 3 bases and the J gene lost 2 bases, with 14 bases spanning the gap. The germline gives CDR1 SGHRS, CDR2 YFSETQ. The CDR3 spans 15 residues. There were TCR beta CDR3 regions amplified from RNA transcripts. In the first-round RT-PCR of the TCR CDR3, the HTBI primer set was used. From the multiplex PCR reads, TCRdb called clonotypes with MiXCR, one entry per CDR3 protein. The repertoire includes 340,000 or so distinct CDR3 sequences, 16% of them detected once, and around a third sits in the top ten.

The sequence derives from a man aged 30 to 39 with Graves' hyperthyroidism. The chain joins TRBV5-1 to TRBJ1-1; maybe TRBD1 (6 bases). Source material: blood. This CDR3 is CASSWSDSINTEAFF. The DNA for the CDR3 is TGCGCCAGCAGCTGGTCGGACAGCATAAACACTGAAGCTTTCTTT.